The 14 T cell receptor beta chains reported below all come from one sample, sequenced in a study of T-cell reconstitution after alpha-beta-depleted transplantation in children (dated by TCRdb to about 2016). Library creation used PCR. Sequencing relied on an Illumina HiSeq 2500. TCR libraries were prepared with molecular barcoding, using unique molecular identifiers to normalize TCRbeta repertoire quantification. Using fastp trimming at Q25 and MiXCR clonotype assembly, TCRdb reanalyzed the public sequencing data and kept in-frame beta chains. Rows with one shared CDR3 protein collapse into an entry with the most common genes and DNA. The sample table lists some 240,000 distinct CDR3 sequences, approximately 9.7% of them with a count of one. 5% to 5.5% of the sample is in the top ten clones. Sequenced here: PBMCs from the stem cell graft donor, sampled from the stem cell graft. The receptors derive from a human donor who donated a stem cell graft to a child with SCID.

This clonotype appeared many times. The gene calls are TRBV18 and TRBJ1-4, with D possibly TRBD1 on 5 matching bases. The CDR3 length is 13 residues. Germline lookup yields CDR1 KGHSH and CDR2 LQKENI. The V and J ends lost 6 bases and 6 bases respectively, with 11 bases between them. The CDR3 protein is CASSRAGDEKLFF. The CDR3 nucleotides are TGTGCCAGCTCCCGAGCGGGGGATGAAAAACTGTTTTTT.

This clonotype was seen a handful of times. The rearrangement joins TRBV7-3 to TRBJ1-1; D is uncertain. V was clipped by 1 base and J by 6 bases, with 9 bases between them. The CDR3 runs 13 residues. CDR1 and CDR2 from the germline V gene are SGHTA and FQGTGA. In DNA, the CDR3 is TGTGCCAGCAGCTTAAATTCTGTCGCTGAAGCTTTCTTT. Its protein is CASSLNSVAEAFF.

The CDR3 DNA sequence: TGTGCCATCTGTTCCCCGACCGGGACCCCCCGTGCAACTAATGAAAAACTGTTTTTT. Translated: CAICSPTGTPRATNEKLFF. This chain links TRBV3-1 with TRBJ1-4; a weak D match, TRBD1 (5 bases). The CDR3 has 19 amino acids. Trimming left V 10 bases short and J 0 bases short, with 27 bases between. The germline V gene encodes CDR1 LGHDT and CDR2 YNNKEL (reference sequence).

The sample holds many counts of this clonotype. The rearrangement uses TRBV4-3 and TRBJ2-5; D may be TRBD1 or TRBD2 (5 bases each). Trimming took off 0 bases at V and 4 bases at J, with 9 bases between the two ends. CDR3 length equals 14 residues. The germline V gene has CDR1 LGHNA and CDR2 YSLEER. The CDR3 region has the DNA TGCGCCAGCAGCCAAGATAGTGGGGGAGAGACCCAGTACTTC. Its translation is CASSQDSGGETQYF.

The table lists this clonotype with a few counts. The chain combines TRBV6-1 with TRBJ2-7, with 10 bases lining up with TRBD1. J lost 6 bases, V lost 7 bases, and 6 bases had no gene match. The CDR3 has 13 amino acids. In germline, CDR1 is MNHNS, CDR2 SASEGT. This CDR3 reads CASTRTGGSEQYF. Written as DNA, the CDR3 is TGTGCCAGCACCCGGACAGGGGGGAGCGAGCAGTACTTC.

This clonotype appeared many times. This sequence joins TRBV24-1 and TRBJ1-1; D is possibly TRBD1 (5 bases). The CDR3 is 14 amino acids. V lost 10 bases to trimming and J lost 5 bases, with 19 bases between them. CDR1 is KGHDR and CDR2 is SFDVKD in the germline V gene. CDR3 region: CATTQGPRDTEAFF. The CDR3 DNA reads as TGTGCCACAACCCAGGGCCCCAGGGATACTGAAGCTTTCTTT.

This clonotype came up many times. CDR3 in amino acids: CASTLGGANTEAFF. In DNA form, the CDR3 reads TGTGCCAGCACCCTCGGGGGGGCAAACACTGAAGCTTTCTTT. The chain links TRBV12-3 or TRBV12-4 to TRBJ1-1; D possibly corresponds to TRBD1 (6 bases). The CDR3 is made up of 14 amino acids. Trimming took 7 bases from V and 2 from J, leaving 14 bases between them.

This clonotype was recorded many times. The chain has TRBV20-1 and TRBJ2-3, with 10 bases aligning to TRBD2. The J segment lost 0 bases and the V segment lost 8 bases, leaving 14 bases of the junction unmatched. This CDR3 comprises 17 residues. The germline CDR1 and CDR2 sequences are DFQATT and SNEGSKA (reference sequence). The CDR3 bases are TGCAGTAGCTGTGAGACTAGCGGGTGGCCTAGCACAGATACGCAGTATTTT. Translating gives CSSCETSGWPSTDTQYF.

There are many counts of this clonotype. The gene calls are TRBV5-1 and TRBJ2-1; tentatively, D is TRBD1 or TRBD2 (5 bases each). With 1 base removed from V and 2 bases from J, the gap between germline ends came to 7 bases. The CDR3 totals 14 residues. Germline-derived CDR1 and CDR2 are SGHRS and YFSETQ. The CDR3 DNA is TGCGCCAGCAGCTTGTGGGGACCCTACAATGAGCAGTTCTTC. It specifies CASSLWGPYNEQFF.

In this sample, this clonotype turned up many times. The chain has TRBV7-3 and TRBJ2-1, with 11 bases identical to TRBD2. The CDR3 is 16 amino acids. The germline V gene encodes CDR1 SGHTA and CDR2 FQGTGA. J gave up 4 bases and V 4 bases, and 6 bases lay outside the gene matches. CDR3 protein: CASSSIAGGKYNEQFF. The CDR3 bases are TGTGCCAGCAGCTCGATAGCGGGGGGGAAGTACAATGAGCAGTTCTTC.

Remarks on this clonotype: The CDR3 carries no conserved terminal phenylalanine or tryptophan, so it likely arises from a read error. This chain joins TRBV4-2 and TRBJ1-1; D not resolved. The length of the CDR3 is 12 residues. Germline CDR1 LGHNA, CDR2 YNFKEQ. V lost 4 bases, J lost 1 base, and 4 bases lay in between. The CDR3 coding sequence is TGTGCCAGCAGCCGCGAGAACACTGAAGCTTTCCTT. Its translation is CASSRENTEAFL.

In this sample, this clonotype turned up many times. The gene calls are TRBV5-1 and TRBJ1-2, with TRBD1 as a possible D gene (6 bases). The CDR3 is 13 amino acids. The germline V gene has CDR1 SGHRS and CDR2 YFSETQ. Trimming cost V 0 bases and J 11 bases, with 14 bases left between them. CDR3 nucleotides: TGCGCCAGCAGCTTGGGACCGACAGGACTTTACACCTTC. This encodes CASSLGPTGLYTF.

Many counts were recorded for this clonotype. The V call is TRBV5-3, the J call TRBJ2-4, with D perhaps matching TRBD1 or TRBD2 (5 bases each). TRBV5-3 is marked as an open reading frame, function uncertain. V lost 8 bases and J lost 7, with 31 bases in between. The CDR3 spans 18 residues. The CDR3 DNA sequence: TGTGCCAGTCCTTTCCCCCTTGGGAGACAAGGGGATTGGAACATTCAGTACTTC. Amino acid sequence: CASPFPLGRQGDWNIQYF.

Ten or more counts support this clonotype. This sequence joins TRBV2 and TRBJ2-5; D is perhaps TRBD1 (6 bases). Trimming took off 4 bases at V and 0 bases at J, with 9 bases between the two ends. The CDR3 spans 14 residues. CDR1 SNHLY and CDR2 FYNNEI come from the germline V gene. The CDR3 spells CASSVRGNQETQYF. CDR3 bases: TGTGCCAGCAGTGTGAGGGGGAACCAAGAGACCCAGTACTTC.